This TCR beta chain was captured by sequencing in a study of CD8 T cells in ankylosing spondylitis. General observations from the study: A TCR beta motif of fewer than ten highly homologous variants seemed to mark ankylosing spondylitis blood.

Quantitative 5'-RACE with molecular barcodes generated TCR beta libraries. Each CDR3 protein gets one entry after TCRdb re-called the 5' RACE reads with MiXCR. The table lists under 450,000 distinct CDR3 sequences, 17% of them singletons. Germline loops: CDR1 SGHAT, CDR2 FQNNGV. The CDR3 has 16 amino acids. V was trimmed by 4 bases and J by 3 bases, leaving 13 bases between them. In this sample, this clonotype turned up a few times. Its matching antigen is unknown. The chain employs TRBV11-2 and TRBJ1-6, with D hard to call. The receptor's source is a male donor with ankylosing spondylitis. Sequenced: blood, either unsorted or a sorted T cell fraction (not recorded which). As DNA, the CDR3 is TGTGCCAGCAGCTCACGTCCGGGAGTCTATAATTCACCCCTCCACTTT. It codes for CASSSRPGVYNSPLHF.